Listed below are T cell receptor beta chains from one sample, sequenced in a study of cytomegalovirus exposure and HLA in healthy donors. Some clones are missing from TCRdb's copy, which holds only in-frame ones; the method was immunoSEQ multiplex PCR. The data show some 200,000 clones, roughly 80% seen once. The specimen was PBMCs. These receptors all come from a man aged 35 to 55 in good health and CMV-seronegative. The CDR3 runs from the conserved cysteine through the conserved F or W. The D gene is left open where the match is weak. Rows give clone size only sometimes, using once, few, many, or a class for an expanded clone.

size: NA
J: TRBJ2-1
V: TRBV4-1
D: NA
CDR3: CASSQDKGETSYNEQFF

size: few
J: TRBJ2-5
V: TRBV7-6
D: NA
CDR3: CASSSRDQGETQYF

size: NA
J: TRBJ1-1
V: TRBV6-6
D: NA
CDR3: CASSRDRDTEAFF

size: NA
J: TRBJ1-2
V: TRBV7-8
D: TRBD1
CDR3: CASSRDRVSYGYTF

size: NA
J: TRBJ1-5
V: TRBV5-1
D: TRBD1
CDR3: CASSLTGGSNQPQHF

size: many
J: TRBJ2-7
V: TRBV7-2
D: NA
CDR3: CASSTKTGPYEQYF

size: NA
J: TRBJ2-6
V: TRBV15
D: NA
CDR3: CATSRDRISGANVLTF

size: NA
J: TRBJ1-2
V: TRBV30
D: NA
CDR3: CAWSVGGGYTF

size: once
J: TRBJ2-3
V: TRBV7-9
D: TRBD1
CDR3: CASSFPGQESTDTQYF

size: NA
J: TRBJ2-3
V: TRBV29-1
D: TRBD2
CDR3: CSSRGLAGEDTQYF

size: NA
J: TRBJ2-2
V: TRBV19
D: TRBD1
CDR3: CASKFGQANTGELFF

size: few
J: TRBJ1-5
V: TRBV7-9
D: NA
CDR3: CSSSSGAGFLNADQPQHF

size: NA
J: TRBJ1-5
V: TRBV11-2
D: TRBD1
CDR3: CASSVGTGVNQPQHF

size: NA
J: NA
V: TRBV5-8
D: NA
CDR3: CASSIRVGYEQYF

size: NA
J: TRBJ1-5
V: TRBV19
D: NA
CDR3: CASSTAGIFQPQHF

size: NA
J: TRBJ1-6
V: TRBV7-8
D: NA
CDR3: CASSLVETAISYNSPLHF

size: NA
J: TRBJ1-3
V: TRBV7-2
D: NA
CDR3: CASSLDSAGNTIYF

size: NA
J: TRBJ2-7
V: TRBV2
D: TRBD1
CDR3: CASSGTGTESYEQYF

size: NA
J: TRBJ2-5
V: TRBV5-4
D: TRBD2
CDR3: CASSSLWRGGETQYF

size: once
J: TRBJ1-1
V: TRBV9
D: NA
CDR3: CASSGGTEAFF

size: NA
J: TRBJ2-6
V: TRBV25-1
D: NA
CDR3: CASSDGGSGGANVLTF

size: NA
J: TRBJ1-1
V: TRBV9
D: NA
CDR3: CASSPQMNAEAFF

size: NA
J: TRBJ1-2
V: TRBV7-2
D: NA
CDR3: CASSVDSYGYTF

size: once
J: TRBJ1-2
V: TRBV10-1
D: NA
CDR3: CASQLAQSYGYTF

size: few
J: TRBJ2-7
V: TRBV7-2
D: TRBD1
CDR3: CASSLMGPGQGSEQYF

size: NA
J: TRBJ1-2
V: TRBV30
D: NA
CDR3: CAADPNSGGSF

size: NA
J: TRBJ1-6
V: TRBV15
D: NA
CDR3: CATSRSRGGWRSPLHF

size: few
J: TRBJ2-3
V: TRBV7-2
D: NA
CDR3: CASSPFGGGAYDTQYF

size: few
J: TRBJ2-5
V: TRBV28
D: NA
CDR3: CASSTPGQETQYF

size: NA
J: TRBJ2-1
V: TRBV7-8
D: NA
CDR3: CASSLGAGGTYNEQFF

size: NA
J: TRBJ2-3
V: TRBV19
D: NA
CDR3: CASSFLASTDTQYF

size: few
J: TRBJ1-3
V: TRBV30
D: NA
CDR3: CAWSVRNTIYF

size: NA
J: TRBJ1-1
V: TRBV9
D: NA
CDR3: CASSPGGGGTEAFF

size: NA
J: TRBJ2-7
V: TRBV6-6
D: TRBD1
CDR3: CASSYIGTGAYEQYF

size: NA
J: TRBJ2-1
V: TRBV28
D: TRBD2
CDR3: CAGRASGKNEQFF

size: NA
J: TRBJ2-3
V: TRBV5-1
D: NA
CDR3: CASNRLVGTDTQYF

size: NA
J: TRBJ1-5
V: TRBV28
D: TRBD1
CDR3: CASRTQGGRHF

size: NA
J: TRBJ2-3
V: TRBV7-6
D: TRBD2
CDR3: CASSLWSSGLDTQYF

size: NA
J: TRBJ2-3
V: TRBV5-1
D: TRBD1
CDR3: CASSEGRGITTTDTQYF

size: NA
J: TRBJ1-5
V: TRBV10-3
D: TRBD1
CDR3: CAISGGQGGNQPQHF

size: NA
J: TRBJ2-2
V: TRBV14
D: NA
CDR3: CASSQDRSWGELFF

size: NA
J: TRBJ2-1
V: TRBV4-3
D: TRBD2
CDR3: CASSQVPAGGPFNEQFF

size: once
J: TRBJ2-3
V: TRBV7-3
D: TRBD2
CDR3: CASSVSGGSTDTQYF